Listed below are T cell receptor beta chains from one sample, sequenced in a study of T cells in Graves' hyperthyroidism and ophthalmopathy. MiXCR was run by TCRdb on the multiplex PCR reads, yielding one entry per CDR3 protein. The table records approximately 740,000 distinct CDR3 sequences, 14% of them present only once. The sample consisted of blood. These receptors all come from a woman aged 18-29 years with Graves' hyperthyroidism. Both conserved end residues are part of each CDR3. The order of the fields is V gene, CDR3 protein.

>TRBV30
CAWSAATGAISGNTIYF
>TRBV27
CASSFQGGNYGYTF
>TRBV27
CASSLSGGLEAFF
>TRBV7-2
CASSRGQGAHGYTF
>TRBV30
CAWRRAGQGVVNNSPLHF
>TRBV3-1
CASSQGGRARYNEQFF
>TRBV10-1
CASSPLRSLGTQYF
>TRBV7-9
CASSFGLAGLSTGELFF
>TRBV12-3/TRBV12-4
CASSSPGTSGSWADTQYF
>TRBV7-2
CASSLGWGGENIQYF
>TRBV5-1
CASTNTGELFF
>TRBV30
CAWGHPLETQYF
>TRBV7-9
CASSLVGSGMNTEAFF
>TRBV15
CATSRALGVEQFF
>TRBV20-1
CSARERDRDTEAFF
>TRBV7-9
CASAGGATEAFF
>TRBV30
CAWSGIAGRSYNEQFF
>TRBV7-9
CASSFPSGRVAETQYF
>TRBV5-1
CASGVDLANTEAFF
>TRBV9
CASSGSSGRALGEQFF
>TRBV15
CATSRVEGEQFF
>TRBV19
CASSIWGKTEAFF
>TRBV28
CASSLGGEGRAFF
>TRBV7-2
CASSLRAVRINQPQHF
>TRBV3-1
CASSPILAGINEQFF
>TRBV5-4
CASSLDRDTDTQYF
>TRBV13
CASSLVGTSGHLSDTQYF
>TRBV20-1
CSALSGSNTGELFF
>TRBV12-3/TRBV12-4
CASSSGTSGSGTYNEQFF
>TRBV7-2
CASSLARGGTLAKNIQYF
>TRBV18
CASSPIGTSGAANTGELFF
>TRBV28
CASSMGNSPLHF
>TRBV4-1
CASSQVLGSYEQYF
>TRBV29-1
CSSSPGGTDEQFF
>TRBV13
CASSGRAFNTEAFF
>TRBV27
CASSSLAGVRDTQYF
>TRBV2
CASSERISGANVLTF
>TRBV5-8
CASSLGQGPFYGYTF
>TRBV10-3
CAISELGQGRGEQYF
>TRBV6-1
CASTEGGDGFGGYTF
>TRBV20-1
CSARSADANTGELFF